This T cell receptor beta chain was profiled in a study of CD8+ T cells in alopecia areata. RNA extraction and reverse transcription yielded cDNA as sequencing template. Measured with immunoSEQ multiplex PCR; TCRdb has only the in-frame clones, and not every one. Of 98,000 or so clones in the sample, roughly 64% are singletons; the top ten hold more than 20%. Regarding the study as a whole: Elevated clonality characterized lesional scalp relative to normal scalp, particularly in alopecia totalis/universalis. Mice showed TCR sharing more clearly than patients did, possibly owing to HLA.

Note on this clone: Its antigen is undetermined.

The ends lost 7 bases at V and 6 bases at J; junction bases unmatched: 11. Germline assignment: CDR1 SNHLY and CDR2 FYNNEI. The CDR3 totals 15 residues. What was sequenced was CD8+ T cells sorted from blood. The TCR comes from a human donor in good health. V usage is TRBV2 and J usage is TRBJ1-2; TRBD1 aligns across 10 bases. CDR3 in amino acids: CASIIDRGPFHGYTF. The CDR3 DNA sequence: TGTGCCAGCATCATTGACAGGGGGCCGTTTCATGGCTACACCTTC.